What follows is one TCR beta chain and its context. The data were taken from a study of blood T cell repertoires in COVID-19. Background on the study: The United States, Italy and Spain provided the acute and convalescent COVID-19 samples. PBMCs, B-cell-depleted T cells, or T cells provided the cDNA or gDNA that made up the material.

CDR3 size: 15 residues. Germline V CDR1 and CDR2: SGDLS, YYNGEE. With 6 bases clipped from V and 1 base from J, the junction kept 6 bases outside the gene matches. Enrollment of patients from Seattle took place during active infection, with longitudinal follow-up. The method was immunoSEQ multiplex PCR; TCRdb's version includes in-frame clones alone and lacks a portion of them. Of 200,000 to 250,000 clones in the sample, 75% to 85% were seen once. The source of this sequence is a woman in her 70s with COVID-19, enrolled during active disease. The sample consisted of peripheral blood. The rearrangement joins TRBV9 to TRBJ2-1; TRBD1 aligns across 8 bases. CDR3 sequence: CASTPDRGSYNEQFF. The CDR3 DNA reads as TGTGCCAGCACCCCCGACAGGGGATCCTACAATGAGCAGTTCTTC.